This T cell receptor beta chain emerged from a study of T-cell memory formation after mild COVID-19. There are a few counts of this clonotype. After removal of 3 bases from V and 3 bases from J, the junction contained 8 bases not matched to a gene. Germline CDR1 and CDR2: MGHDK and SYGVNS. The CDR3 is 16 amino acids. Via MiXCR, TCRdb re-called the 5' RACE reads, giving one row per CDR3 protein. The repertoire holds about 400,000 distinct CDR3 sequences, roughly 17% seen once, with 20% to 25% in the top ten. This rearrangement joins TRBV25-1 to TRBJ1-2; 9 nucleotides line up with TRBD1. Sequences were obtained from PBMCs or a T cell subset sorted from them (not recorded which). This receptor was taken from a man aged 18-30 years who had mild COVID-19 (a few samples of this study predate the infection). Cell type and time point are not known. Written as DNA, the CDR3 is TGTGCCAGCAGTGACCCCGATACAGGGGGCTACTATGGCTACACCTTC. Protein: CASSDPDTGGYYGYTF.